These 32 T cell receptor beta chains were all obtained from the same sample, sequenced in a study of blood T cell repertoires in COVID-19. Sequencing was performed with immunoSEQ multiplex PCR; in TCRdb, only in-frame clones are kept and a portion is missing. The table includes around 140,000 clones, about four fifths detected once. The sequencing input was peripheral blood. Source of these receptors: a man in his 70s who had recovered from COVID-19.

This clone has a single count. The rearrangement joins TRBV9 to TRBJ2-7, with TRBD2 identical over 8 bases. In germline, CDR1 is SGDLS, CDR2 YYNGEE. Trimming removed 0 bases from V and 6 bases from J; junction bases left unmatched: 2. The CDR3 has 13 amino acids. CDR3 region: CASSVDGGVEQYF. The CDR3 DNA reads TGTGCCAGCAGCGTAGACGGGGGGGTCGAGCAGTACTTC.

The CDR3 loop is CASSGLGQTFNSPLHF. The CDR3 DNA reads TGTGCCAGCAGCGGGTTGGGACAGACCTTTAATTCACCCCTCCACTTT. The chain couples TRBV7-9 to TRBJ1-6, with TRBD1 matching 7 bases. The ends lost 5 bases at V and 6 bases at J; junction bases unmatched: 10. Germline V CDR1 and CDR2: SEHNR, FQNEAQ (reference sequence). CDR3 length: 16 amino acids.

The chain recombines TRBV19 with TRBJ2-7, with D possibly matching TRBD1 (6 bases). Deletions cut 1 base from V and 5 bases from J, with 15 bases between. The CDR3 loop spans 15 amino acids. Germline CDR1 reads LNHDA; CDR2 reads SQIVND (reference sequence). CDR3 in amino acids: CASSIGRQGNHEQYF. CDR3 nucleotide sequence: TGTGCCAGTAGTATAGGTCGGCAGGGGAATCACGAGCAGTACTTC.

The rearrangement uses TRBV30 and TRBJ2-1, with 10 bases lining up with TRBD2. CDR3 length: 14 residues. Germline CDR1 and CDR2: GTSNPN and SVGIG (reference sequence). With 3 bases clipped from V and 8 bases from J, the junction kept 7 bases outside the gene matches. DNA for the CDR3: TGTGCCTGGAGCGGAAGCGGGAGGGGCCATGAGCAGTTCTTC. Translation: CAWSGSGRGHEQFF. The entire variable domain, with the rest obtained from reference TRBV30 and TRBJ2-1, is as follows: SQTIHQWPATLVQPVGSPLSLECTVEGTSNPNLYWYRQAAGRGLQLLFYSVGIGQISSEVPQNLSASRPQDRQFILSSKKLLLSDSGFYLCAWSGSGRGHEQFFGPGTRLTVL.

The gene calls are TRBV18 and TRBJ2-7, with TRBD2 matching over 7 bases. The CDR3 is 16 residues long. Trimming at V came to 0 bases and at J to 3 bases, leaving 8 bases not matched to a gene. Germline assignment: CDR1 KGHSH and CDR2 LQKENI. The CDR3 here is CASSPPPGTTSYEQYF. As DNA, the CDR3 is TGTGCCAGCTCACCACCCCCCGGGACTACTAGCTACGAGCAGTACTTC.

The chain couples TRBV13 to TRBJ2-7; 8 bases agree with TRBD1. CDR1 PRHDT and CDR2 FYEKMQ come from the germline V gene (reference sequence). V trimming: 5 bases; J trimming: 5 bases; junction bases outside the gene matches: 11. CDR3 length equals 15 residues. CDR3 DNA: TGTGCCAGCAGCCAGAGGACAGGGTTTGTACACGAGCAGTACTTC. This gives the protein CASSQRTGFVHEQYF.

The table lists this clone with a count of one. The rearrangement links TRBV27 to TRBJ2-1, with 8 bases fitting TRBD2. Trimming took 6 bases from V and 7 from J; bases not matched to a gene: 8. This CDR3 is 14 amino acids long. Germline V CDR1 and CDR2: MNHEY, SMNVEV (reference sequence). The CDR3 DNA reads TGTGCCAGCAGCCCGGGACTAGTCCCTAATGAGCAGTTCTTC. It is translated as CASSPGLVPNEQFF.

The V and J genes are TRBV27 and TRBJ1-4, with 8 nucleotides matching TRBD1. J was trimmed by 10 bases and V by 0 bases; bases with no gene match: 7. This CDR3 contains 15 residues. Germline CDR1 and CDR2: MNHEY and SMNVEV (reference sequence). This CDR3 is CASSLSTTGVGKLFF. The DNA of the CDR3 is TGTGCCAGCAGTTTATCAACGACAGGGGTAGGAAAACTGTTTTTT.

A few counts support this clone. The J gene is TRBJ1-2, the V gene TRBV4-2; D gene unclear. The CDR3 is 15 amino acids. The germline V gene has CDR1 LGHNA and CDR2 YNFKEQ. The ends were cut back, 3 bases at V and 0 bases at J, with 11 bases in the middle. The CDR3 sequence is CASSQTTSTNYGYTF. The CDR3 DNA sequence: TGTGCCAGCAGCCAGACGACAAGTACTAACTATGGCTACACCTTC.

J is TRBJ2-2 and V is TRBV10-3, with D maybe TRBD2 (5 bases). V lost 6 bases to trimming and J lost 5 bases, with 13 bases between them. Germline-derived CDR1 and CDR2 are ENHRY and SYGVKD. CDR3 size: 14 residues. CDR3: CAISRTESTGELFF. CDR3 in DNA: TGTGCCATCAGCCGGACTGAATCTACCGGGGAGCTGTTTTTT.

The J gene is TRBJ1-1, the V gene TRBV2, with unresolved D. V shed 6 bases and J shed 2 bases, with 10 bases lying between them. The CDR3 contains 13 residues. Germline V gives CDR1 SNHLY, CDR2 FYNNEI. CDR3 in amino acids: CASSGMGNTEAFF. CDR3 in DNA: TGTGCCAGCAGCGGGATGGGAAACACTGAAGCTTTCTTT.

J is TRBJ2-7 and V is TRBV19, with a tentative D call TRBD2 (6 bases). CDR3 length: 12 amino acids. V lost 5 bases to trimming and J lost 1 base, with 6 bases between them. Germline lookup yields CDR1 LNHDA and CDR2 SQIVND (reference sequence). CDR3 nucleotides: TGTGCCAGTAGTGGGACTTCCTACGAGCAGTACTTC. It is translated as CASSGTSYEQYF.

The chain carries TRBV11-3 and TRBJ2-3, with D possibly matching TRBD2 (5 bases). Germline V lookup: CDR1 SGHNT, CDR2 YENEEA. The CDR3 is 14 residues long. Trimming removed 1 base from V and 3 bases from J, with 8 bases in between. Here the CDR3 reads CASSLAGGTDTQYF. The DNA of the CDR3 is TGTGCCAGCAGCTTAGCCGGCGGGACAGATACGCAGTATTTT.

The rearrangement links TRBV5-5 to TRBJ2-5; D may be TRBD1 (5 bases). This CDR3 contains 16 residues. Trimming took off 4 bases at V and 0 bases at J, with 16 bases between the two ends. CDR1 and CDR2 from the germline V gene are SGHKS and YYEKEE (reference sequence). The CDR3 DNA reads as TGTGCCAGCAGCCACGACAGAAACTGGTACCAAGAGACCCAGTACTTC. Encoded protein: CASSHDRNWYQETQYF.

This clone was counted only a few times. This chain joins TRBV5-1 and TRBJ2-1, with 9 positions matching TRBD2. V lost 3 bases and J lost 4; bases outside the gene matches: 11. CDR1 and CDR2 (germline): SGHRS, YFSETQ. The CDR3 has 17 residues. The CDR3 spells CASSWGPLAGTYNEQFF. DNA for the CDR3: TGCGCCAGCAGCTGGGGCCCACTAGCGGGTACATACAATGAGCAGTTCTTC.

A few counts support this clone. The V call is TRBV6-6, the J call TRBJ2-1; 8 bases map to TRBD1. Germline V CDR1 and CDR2: MNHNY, SVGAGI (reference sequence). The length of the CDR3 is 14 residues. The ends lost 4 bases at V and 5 bases at J; junction bases unmatched: 4. The CDR3 reads CASSFGQGNNEQFF. The CDR3 DNA sequence: TGTGCCAGCAGTTTCGGACAGGGTAACAATGAGCAGTTCTTC.

CDR3 sequence: CASTTTGAYNEQFF. As DNA, the CDR3 is TGTGCCAGCACTACGACCGGGGCCTACAATGAGCAGTTCTTC. J is TRBJ2-1 and V is TRBV2, with a possible D match to TRBD2 (5 bases). V was trimmed by 7 bases and J by 2 bases, leaving 12 bases between them. The CDR3 runs 14 residues. Germline CDR1 reads SNHLY; CDR2 reads FYNNEI.

This sequence joins TRBV5-1 and TRBJ2-1; 9 nucleotides match TRBD2. CDR1 and CDR2 from the germline V gene are SGHRS and YFSETQ. Trimming at V came to 0 bases and at J to 8 bases, leaving 6 bases not matched to a gene. This CDR3 spans 15 amino acids. The chain's CDR3 is CASSLVAGELDEQFF. The CDR3 DNA follows: TGCGCCAGCAGCTTGGTAGCGGGAGAGCTCGATGAGCAGTTCTTC.

The chain is built from TRBV3-1 (or the pseudogene TRBV3-2) and TRBJ1-1; D is undetermined. V lost 2 bases, J lost 1 base, and 11 bases lay in between. Germline CDR1 is LGHDT and CDR2 is YNNKEL (reference sequence). The CDR3 has 15 residues. This CDR3 reads CASSQNPGKNTEAFF. CDR3 nucleotide sequence: TGTGCCAGCAGCCAAAATCCCGGGAAGAACACTGAAGCTTTCTTT.

The chain joins TRBV19 to TRBJ2-2; tentatively, D is TRBD1 (6 bases). This CDR3 is built from 16 residues. V gave up 3 bases and J gave up 1 base, with 12 bases separating them. Germline V gives CDR1 LNHDA, CDR2 SQIVND (reference sequence). The chain's CDR3 is CASSILPGQNTGELFF. The CDR3 coding sequence is TGTGCCAGTAGTATTTTACCGGGACAGAACACCGGGGAGCTGTTTTTT. Full variable domain (outside the CDR3, taken from reference TRBV19 and TRBJ2-2): DGGITQSPKYLFRKEGQNVTLSCEQNLNHDAMYWYRQDPGQGLRLIYYSQIVNDFQKGDIAEGYSVSREKKESFPLTVTSAQKNPTAFYLCASSILPGQNTGELFFGEGSRLTVL.

The rearrangement links TRBV29-1 to TRBJ2-2; 10 positions match TRBD2. V was clipped by 0 bases and J by 5 bases; unmatched bases: 6. This CDR3 region has 16 residues. Germline assignment: CDR1 SQVTM and CDR2 ANQGSEA. CDR3 in amino acids: CSVEDPSGRGTGELFF. CDR3 nucleotides: TGCAGCGTTGAAGACCCTAGCGGGAGAGGAACCGGGGAGCTGTTTTTT.

The chain uses TRBV12-5 and TRBJ2-7; unclear D gene. The CDR3 covers 11 residues. Germline values: CDR1 LGHNT, CDR2 FRNRAP. V lost 7 bases and J lost 4, with 8 bases in between. CDR3 region: CASAMQYEQYF. The CDR3, as DNA: TGTGCTAGTGCCATGCAGTACGAGCAGTACTTC. The full variable domain, completed using reference TRBV12-5 and TRBJ2-7, is DARVTQTPRHKVTEMGQEVTMRCQPILGHNTVFWYRQTMMQGLELLAYFRNRAPLDDSGMPKDRFSAEMPDATLATLKIQPSEPRDSAVYFCASAMQYEQYFGPGTRLTVT.

This clone was observed a few times. The V and J genes are TRBV10-3 and TRBJ2-6, with 11 bases identical to TRBD2. The CDR3 sequence is 19 residues long. With 3 bases clipped from V and 1 base from J, the junction kept 8 bases outside the gene matches. From germline, CDR1 is ENHRY and CDR2 SYGVKD. The CDR3 DNA reads as TGTGCCATCAGTGACCCCGGGACTAGCGGCGGTTCTGGGGCCAACGTCCTGACTTTC. Translated: CAISDPGTSGGSGANVLTF.

This chain links TRBV29-1 with TRBJ2-7, with 8 bases that match TRBD1. V was pared by 5 bases and J by 2 bases, with 8 bases of the junction left unmatched. There are 14 residues in the CDR3. Germline V CDR1 and CDR2: SQVTM, ANQGSEA. The CDR3 nucleotides read TGCAGCGTTACTAGACAGGGGACGACCTACGAGCAGTACTTC. Amino acid sequence: CSVTRQGTTYEQYF.

The CDR3 reads CASSLGLNSYNSPLHF. CDR3 DNA sequence: TGTGCCAGCAGCTTGGGCCTAAACTCCTATAATTCACCCCTCCACTTT. The rearrangement uses TRBV5-5 and TRBJ1-6; D remains ambiguous. This CDR3 contains 16 residues. Germline V lookup: CDR1 SGHKS, CDR2 YYEKEE (reference sequence). V was pared by 0 bases and J by 0 bases, with 7 bases between. Supplemented by reference TRBV5-5 and TRBJ1-6, the full variable domain reads DAGVTQSPTHLIKTRGQQVTLRCSPISGHKSVSWYQQVLGQGPQFIFQYYEKEERGRGNFPDRFSARQFPNYSSELNVNALLLGDSALYLCASSLGLNSYNSPLHFGNGTRLTVT.

V is TRBV5-1 and J is TRBJ2-7; 7 bases are a match to TRBD1. This CDR3 is 16 amino acids long. Germline CDR1 reads SGHRS; CDR2 reads YFSETQ. V was pared by 0 bases and J by 5 bases, with 11 bases of the junction left unmatched. CDR3 amino acids: CASSLAPTGFQNEQYF. The CDR3, as DNA: TGCGCCAGCAGCTTGGCCCCGACAGGGTTTCAGAACGAGCAGTACTTC.

The gene calls are TRBV4-1 and TRBJ1-1; tentative D call: TRBD1 (5 bases). V was trimmed by 0 bases and J by 0 bases, leaving 11 bases between them. This CDR3 contains 16 residues. CDR1 and CDR2 (germline): MGHRA, YSYEKL. The CDR3 bases are TGCGCCAGCAGCCAAGATTTGACACAGGTGAACACTGAAGCTTTCTTT. It specifies CASSQDLTQVNTEAFF.

The V and J genes are TRBV25-1 and TRBJ1-2; 11 bases map to TRBD1. CDR3 length equals 15 residues. The V gene's germline CDR1 is MGHDK and CDR2 SYGVNS. With 7 bases clipped from V and 0 bases from J, the junction kept 4 bases outside the gene matches. The CDR3 spells CASTPDRGPNYGYTF. The CDR3 bases are TGTGCCAGCACGCCGGACAGGGGGCCTAACTATGGCTACACCTTC.

V usage is TRBV7-9 and J usage is TRBJ2-7, with D perhaps TRBD2 (5 bases). Looked up from germline, CDR1 is SEHNR and CDR2 is FQNEAQ (reference sequence). V shed 3 bases and J shed 7 bases, with 13 bases lying between them. This CDR3 is 13 amino acids long. The CDR3 is CASSFWGVGEQYF. The CDR3 DNA reads as TGTGCCAGCAGCTTTTGGGGAGTAGGTGAGCAGTACTTC.

The chain combines TRBV5-1 with TRBJ2-7; 8 bases are a match to TRBD1. Looked up from germline, CDR1 is SGHRS and CDR2 is YFSETQ. V gave up 4 bases and J gave up 0 bases; unmatched junction bases: 6. There are 15 residues in the CDR3. CDR3 coding DNA: TGCGCCAGCAGCGCCTGGACAGGGACCTCCTACGAGCAGTACTTC. Translation: CASSAWTGTSYEQYF.

The count of this clone is one. The J gene is TRBJ1-2, the V gene TRBV5-4; 12 positions agree with TRBD1. V lost 6 bases to trimming and J lost 8 bases; unmatched junction nucleotides: 8. The CDR3 contains 14 residues. Germline lookup yields CDR1 SGHNT and CDR2 YYREEE (reference sequence). The CDR3 here is CASTHGTGGLGYTF. The CDR3 DNA follows: TGTGCCAGCACACACGGGACAGGGGGCCTAGGCTACACCTTC.

The V call is TRBV4-1, the J call TRBJ2-1; TRBD2 agrees at 7 bases. Germline V gene sequence: CDR1 MGHRA, CDR2 YSYEKL. The CDR3 runs to 15 residues. V dropped 1 base and J dropped 5; count of bases not matched to a gene: 5. The CDR3 reads CASSQGPSGNNEQFF. The DNA of the CDR3 is TGCGCCAGCAGCCAAGGCCCTAGCGGCAACAATGAGCAGTTCTTC.